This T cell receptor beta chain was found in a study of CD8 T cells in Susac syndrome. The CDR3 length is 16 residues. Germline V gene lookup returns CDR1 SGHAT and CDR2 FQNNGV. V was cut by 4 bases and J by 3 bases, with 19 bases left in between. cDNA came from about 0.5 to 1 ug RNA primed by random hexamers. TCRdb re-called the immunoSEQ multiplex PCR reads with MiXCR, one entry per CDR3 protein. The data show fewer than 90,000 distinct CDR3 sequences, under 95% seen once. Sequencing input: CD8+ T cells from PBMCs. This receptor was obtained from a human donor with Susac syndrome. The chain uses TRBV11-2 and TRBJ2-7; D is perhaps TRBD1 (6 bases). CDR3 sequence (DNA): TGTGCCAGCAGCTCACCCACAGGGAACAAGTTCTACGAGCAGTACTTC. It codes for CASSSPTGNKFYEQYF.